Listed below are T cell receptor beta chains from one sample, sequenced in a study of T cell responses to AZD1222 COVID-19 vaccine. Some clones are missing from TCRdb's copy, which holds only in-frame ones; the method was immunoSEQ multiplex PCR. Here the sample spans about 150,000 clones, roughly 90% being singletons. The sample in question was peripheral blood, obtained 28 days after the second AZD1222 dose. The receptors were sampled from an adult who received the AZD1222 COVID-19 vaccine. CDR3s include the opening cysteine and the closing phenylalanine or tryptophan. A D gene is named only where the DNA matches it firmly. Not every row has a clone size; where given, it reads once, few, many or a size class.

j_gene: TRBJ1-2; d_gene: NA; v_gene: TRBV3-1/TRBV3-2; abundance: NA; CDR3nt: TGTGCCAGCAGCCAAGATTTCTGGATTGGCTACACCTTC; CDR3aa: CASSQDFWIGYTF
j_gene: TRBJ1-2; d_gene: NA; v_gene: TRBV12-3/TRBV12-4; abundance: NA; CDR3nt: TGTGCCAGCAATCGGGGGAACTATGGCTACACCTTC; CDR3aa: CASNRGNYGYTF
j_gene: TRBJ1-4; d_gene: NA; v_gene: TRBV2; abundance: NA; CDR3nt: TGTGCCAGCAGTGCCGAGGGTCCTGAAAAACTGTTTTTT; CDR3aa: CASSAEGPEKLFF
j_gene: TRBJ1-5; d_gene: NA; v_gene: TRBV7-2; abundance: few; CDR3nt: TGTGCCAGCAGCTTAGAAGGGCGGGTTGGTCAGCCCCAGCATTTT; CDR3aa: CASSLEGRVGQPQHF
j_gene: TRBJ2-1; d_gene: NA; v_gene: TRBV7-2; abundance: NA; CDR3nt: TGTGCCAGCAGCTTTGGGTTTGGGATGAGGAATGAGCAGTTCTTC; CDR3aa: CASSFGFGMRNEQFF
j_gene: TRBJ2-1; d_gene: TRBD2; v_gene: TRBV9; abundance: few; CDR3nt: TGTGCCAGCAGCGCCAGATCCTTAGCGGGAGGGGCGTATGATGAGCAGTTCTTC; CDR3aa: CASSARSLAGGAYDEQFF
j_gene: TRBJ2-3; d_gene: NA; v_gene: TRBV7-6; abundance: NA; CDR3nt: TGTGCCAGCAGCCCTAGGGAAGGTGGGAAAAGGTATACGCAGTATTTT; CDR3aa: CASSPREGGKRYTQYF
j_gene: TRBJ2-1; d_gene: TRBD2; v_gene: TRBV9; abundance: NA; CDR3nt: TGTGCCAGCAGCGTAGGCGGGACTACCTACAATGAGCAGTTCTTC; CDR3aa: CASSVGGTTYNEQFF
j_gene: TRBJ1-2; d_gene: NA; v_gene: TRBV30; abundance: NA; CDR3nt: TGTGCCTGGAGTGTAAGGTCGACGGCCTATGGCTACACCTTC; CDR3aa: CAWSVRSTAYGYTF
j_gene: TRBJ2-3; d_gene: NA; v_gene: TRBV4-1; abundance: NA; CDR3nt: TGCGCCAGCAGCCGTGTGGCGGGAACCATAGATACGCAGTATTTT; CDR3aa: CASSRVAGTIDTQYF
j_gene: TRBJ1-6; d_gene: NA; v_gene: TRBV27; abundance: NA; CDR3nt: TGTGCCAGCAGTTTCGAGGCGGTCTATAATTCACCCCTCCACTTT; CDR3aa: CASSFEAVYNSPLHF
j_gene: TRBJ1-5; d_gene: NA; v_gene: TRBV19; abundance: NA; CDR3nt: TGTGCCAGTCGGGCAGGGGAAGCGAGCAATCAGCCCCAGCATTTT; CDR3aa: CASRAGEASNQPQHF
j_gene: TRBJ1-1; d_gene: NA; v_gene: TRBV27; abundance: NA; CDR3nt: TGTGCCAGCAGTTTATGGGGTAACACTGAAGCTTTCTTT; CDR3aa: CASSLWGNTEAFF
j_gene: TRBJ2-7; d_gene: NA; v_gene: TRBV3-1/TRBV3-2; abundance: NA; CDR3nt: TGTGCCAGCAGCCAAGAAGGGGGGACAGTCTACGAGCAGTACTTC; CDR3aa: CASSQEGGTVYEQYF
j_gene: TRBJ1-5; d_gene: NA; v_gene: TRBV7-8; abundance: NA; CDR3nt: TGTGCCAGCACTCTGGGGCAGCCGAATCAGCCCCAGCATTTT; CDR3aa: CASTLGQPNQPQHF
j_gene: TRBJ1-6; d_gene: NA; v_gene: TRBV5-1; abundance: NA; CDR3nt: TGCGCCAGCACTCCTCCAGGGATGGATTCACCCCTCCACTTT; CDR3aa: CASTPPGMDSPLHF
j_gene: TRBJ2-7; d_gene: NA; v_gene: TRBV3-1/TRBV3-2; abundance: NA; CDR3nt: TGTGCCAGCAGCCAACGAAAGGACGAGCAGTACTTC; CDR3aa: CASSQRKDEQYF
j_gene: TRBJ1-4; d_gene: NA; v_gene: TRBV25-1; abundance: NA; CDR3nt: TGTGCCAGCAGTGAAGGACACCCCGCGAGGAGACTGTTTTTT; CDR3aa: CASSEGHPARRLFF
j_gene: TRBJ2-1; d_gene: TRBD1; v_gene: TRBV2; abundance: NA; CDR3nt: TGTGCCAGCAGTGCCCGGGACAGACAGGACAATGAGCAGTTCTTC; CDR3aa: CASSARDRQDNEQFF
j_gene: TRBJ1-2; d_gene: NA; v_gene: TRBV4-2; abundance: once; CDR3nt: TGTGCCAGCAGCCAAGGTATACAGGGAAATGGCTACACCTTC; CDR3aa: CASSQGIQGNGYTF
j_gene: TRBJ2-7; d_gene: NA; v_gene: TRBV6-6; abundance: few; CDR3nt: TGTGCCAGCAACTCATACGTCTCCTACGAGCAGTACTTC; CDR3aa: CASNSYVSYEQYF
j_gene: TRBJ1-5; d_gene: NA; v_gene: TRBV13; abundance: NA; CDR3nt: TGTGCCAGCAGCTCAGATAGCAATCAGCCCCAGCATTTT; CDR3aa: CASSSDSNQPQHF
j_gene: TRBJ1-6; d_gene: TRBD1; v_gene: TRBV18; abundance: NA; CDR3nt: TGTGCCAGCTCACCAGCTTTGTTGACAGGGGCTTCACCCCTCCACTTT; CDR3aa: CASSPALLTGASPLHF
j_gene: TRBJ2-7; d_gene: TRBD2; v_gene: TRBV4-1; abundance: NA; CDR3nt: TGCGCCAGCAGCCTTCAAACGGGACTAGCTTCCGAGCAGTACTTC; CDR3aa: CASSLQTGLASEQYF
j_gene: TRBJ2-3; d_gene: TRBD2; v_gene: TRBV18; abundance: NA; CDR3nt: TGTGCCAGCTCGGCCGCCGAAACTAGCGCTAGCACAGATACGCAGTATTTT; CDR3aa: CASSAAETSASTDTQYF
j_gene: TRBJ1-5; d_gene: NA; v_gene: TRBV6-5; abundance: NA; CDR3nt: TGTGCCAGCAGGGGACAACATAGCAATCAGCCCCAGCATTTT; CDR3aa: CASRGQHSNQPQHF
j_gene: TRBJ2-2; d_gene: NA; v_gene: TRBV4-1; abundance: NA; CDR3nt: TGCGCCAGCAGCCAAGATCGGGCAACCGGGGAGCTGTTTTTT; CDR3aa: CASSQDRATGELFF
j_gene: TRBJ2-7; d_gene: NA; v_gene: TRBV7-8; abundance: NA; CDR3nt: TGTGCCAGCAGCCCCGGACGGGTCAGAGACGAGCAGTACTTC; CDR3aa: CASSPGRVRDEQYF
j_gene: TRBJ1-4; d_gene: NA; v_gene: TRBV3-1/TRBV3-2; abundance: NA; CDR3nt: TGTGCCAGCAGCCAAGAAAGGGGTGCTAATGAAAAACTGTTTTTT; CDR3aa: CASSQERGANEKLFF
j_gene: TRBJ2-7; d_gene: NA; v_gene: TRBV7-2; abundance: NA; CDR3nt: TGTGCCAGCAGCTCCCTTGGTAGCGGTGGCTACGAGCAGTACTTC; CDR3aa: CASSSLGSGGYEQYF
j_gene: TRBJ2-7; d_gene: NA; v_gene: TRBV7-9; abundance: NA; CDR3nt: TGTGCCAGCAGCCGTCAGGGATTTGGGTCCTACGAGCAGTACTTC; CDR3aa: CASSRQGFGSYEQYF
j_gene: TRBJ2-5; d_gene: TRBD2; v_gene: TRBV18; abundance: NA; CDR3nt: TGTGCCAGCTCACAGACTAGCGGAGCACAAGAGACCCAGTACTTC; CDR3aa: CASSQTSGAQETQYF
j_gene: TRBJ1-1; d_gene: NA; v_gene: TRBV7-2; abundance: NA; CDR3nt: TGTGCCAGCAGCCTCGAGATGGTGACTGAAGCTTTCTTT; CDR3aa: CASSLEMVTEAFF
j_gene: TRBJ2-7; d_gene: TRBD2; v_gene: TRBV4-1; abundance: NA; CDR3nt: TGCGCCAGCAGCCAAGTACTAGCGGGAGGGTCGTACGAGCAGTACTTC; CDR3aa: CASSQVLAGGSYEQYF
j_gene: TRBJ2-5; d_gene: TRBD1; v_gene: TRBV12-5; abundance: NA; CDR3nt: TGTGCTAGTGGTTTGGTACACGGCGGGACAGGGGAGAGAAAGACCCAGTACTTC; CDR3aa: CASGLVHGGTGERKTQYF
j_gene: TRBJ2-3; d_gene: NA; v_gene: TRBV5-4; abundance: NA; CDR3nt: TGTGCCACGGCTCCGGGACTTCGCACAGATACGCAGTATTTT; CDR3aa: CATAPGLRTDTQYF
j_gene: TRBJ1-1; d_gene: NA; v_gene: TRBV28; abundance: NA; CDR3nt: TGTGCCAGCAGTTTAGTTAACACTGAAGCTTTCTTT; CDR3aa: CASSLVNTEAFF
j_gene: TRBJ1-2; d_gene: NA; v_gene: TRBV9; abundance: NA; CDR3nt: TGTGCCAGCAGCGTCCAGACAGCTAACTATGGCTACACCTTC; CDR3aa: CASSVQTANYGYTF
j_gene: TRBJ1-6; d_gene: NA; v_gene: TRBV3-1/TRBV3-2; abundance: once; CDR3nt: TGTGCCAGCAGCCAAGGCCAGGGAAGCAATTCACCCCTCCACTTT; CDR3aa: CASSQGQGSNSPLHF
j_gene: TRBJ2-1; d_gene: NA; v_gene: TRBV7-9; abundance: NA; CDR3nt: TGTGCCAGCAGCTTAGCCGGGAGCGCCTACAATGAGCAGTTCTTC; CDR3aa: CASSLAGSAYNEQFF
j_gene: TRBJ2-7; d_gene: TRBD1; v_gene: TRBV29-1; abundance: few; CDR3nt: TGCAGCGGGGGGACAGGCTCCTACGAGCAGTACTTC; CDR3aa: CSGGTGSYEQYF
j_gene: TRBJ1-2; d_gene: NA; v_gene: TRBV20-1; abundance: NA; CDR3nt: TGCAGTGCTAGCTGGCCGCACCCCTTC; CDR3aa: CSASWPHPF
j_gene: TRBJ2-7; d_gene: TRBD1; v_gene: TRBV18; abundance: NA; CDR3nt: TGTGCCAGCTCACCTCCCGACAGGGCGAACTACGAGCAGTACTTC; CDR3aa: CASSPPDRANYEQYF
j_gene: TRBJ2-2; d_gene: TRBD2; v_gene: TRBV2; abundance: NA; CDR3nt: TGTGCCAGCAGGATGGGACTAGCGGGGGGGCACAGCGGGGAGCTGTTTTTT; CDR3aa: CASRMGLAGGHSGELFF
j_gene: TRBJ2-7; d_gene: TRBD1; v_gene: TRBV7-8; abundance: NA; CDR3nt: TGTGCCAGCAGCAAGGACAGGGGGCGTACCTACGAGCAGTACTTC; CDR3aa: CASSKDRGRTYEQYF
j_gene: TRBJ1-6; d_gene: NA; v_gene: TRBV3-1/TRBV3-2; abundance: NA; CDR3nt: TGTGCCAGCAGCCAAAACAGGGACGACCTCCACTTT; CDR3aa: CASSQNRDDLHF
j_gene: TRBJ2-5; d_gene: TRBD1; v_gene: TRBV7-9; abundance: NA; CDR3nt: TGTGCCAGCAGCCGCGGGACAGGGTCCGAGACCCAGTACTTC; CDR3aa: CASSRGTGSETQYF
j_gene: TRBJ2-1; d_gene: NA; v_gene: TRBV24-1; abundance: NA; CDR3nt: TGTGCCACCAGTGATCCGGACACTGAGCAGTTCTTC; CDR3aa: CATSDPDTEQFF
j_gene: TRBJ1-2; d_gene: NA; v_gene: TRBV5-6; abundance: NA; CDR3nt: TGTGCCAGCAGCTTATCTCTGGCACTCCGTGACGGGCTTAACTATGGCTACACCTTC; CDR3aa: CASSLSLALRDGLNYGYTF
j_gene: TRBJ2-3; d_gene: TRBD2; v_gene: TRBV4-2; abundance: few; CDR3nt: TGTGCCAGCAGCCTGACTAGCGGGACGGGAGATACGCAGTATTTT; CDR3aa: CASSLTSGTGDTQYF
j_gene: TRBJ1-3; d_gene: NA; v_gene: TRBV6-5; abundance: NA; CDR3nt: TGTGCCAGCAGTCCAGGGTACTCTGGAAACACCATATATTTT; CDR3aa: CASSPGYSGNTIYF
j_gene: TRBJ2-3; d_gene: NA; v_gene: TRBV11-3; abundance: NA; CDR3nt: TGTGCCAGCAGCTTAAATTCAGGGGGCACAGATACGCAGTATTTT; CDR3aa: CASSLNSGGTDTQYF
j_gene: TRBJ2-1; d_gene: TRBD2; v_gene: TRBV4-1; abundance: NA; CDR3nt: TGCGCCAGCAGCCCGCGGACTAGCGGGGGGGCCCGGGATGAGCAGTTCTTC; CDR3aa: CASSPRTSGGARDEQFF
j_gene: TRBJ2-7; d_gene: NA; v_gene: TRBV5-1; abundance: few; CDR3nt: TGCGCCAGCAGCCCCGGGACTCTCACCTACGAGCAGTACTTC; CDR3aa: CASSPGTLTYEQYF
j_gene: TRBJ2-5; d_gene: NA; v_gene: TRBV30; abundance: once; CDR3nt: TGTGCCTGGAGCTGGGGCCGTAGAAAAGAGACCCAGTACTTC; CDR3aa: CAWSWGRRKETQYF